The 10 T cell receptor beta chains below were found in one sample sequenced in a study of CD8+ T cells in alopecia areata. The treatment is: oral pan-JAK inhibitor, 5-10 mg twice daily. Sequencing templates came from extracted RNA that was reverse transcribed into cDNA. Assay: immunoSEQ multiplex PCR; the TCRdb copy retains only in-frame clones and omits some. The table shows 120,000 to 150,000 clones, with 75% to 85% occurring only once. Specimen: CD8+ T cells sorted from blood, collected at week 4, from a patient treated with tofacitinib. The receptor set was obtained from a human donor with alopecia areata.

The V gene is TRBV7-3, the J gene TRBJ2-7; 8 bases align to TRBD2. J was trimmed by 6 bases and V by 6 bases; bases with no gene match: 7. CDR1 SGHTA and CDR2 FQGTGA come from the germline V gene. This CDR3 comprises 13 residues. CDR3 nucleotides: TGTGCCAGCAGTTTAGCGGGGATGGGCGAGCAGTACTTC. Amino acids: CASSLAGMGEQYF.

V gene TRBV9 combines with J gene TRBJ2-5; 9 bases are shared with TRBD2. Germline CDR1 is SGDLS and CDR2 is YYNGEE. Germline trimming cut 2 bases from V and 0 bases from J; bases unmatched to any gene: 2. The CDR3 is 15 residues long. Written as DNA, the CDR3 is TGTGCCAGCAGCGTCCTAGCGGGGAACCAAGAGACCCAGTACTTC. Translated, it gives CASSVLAGNQETQYF.

The gene calls are TRBV27 and TRBJ1-1; D possibly corresponds to TRBD1 (5 bases). Trimming took 5 bases from V and 3 from J, leaving 13 bases between them. The CDR3 spans 14 residues. The germline V gene has CDR1 MNHEY and CDR2 SMNVEV (reference sequence). As DNA, the CDR3 is TGTGCCAGCAGTCCAGATGGGGGGTACACTGAAGCTTTCTTT. Its protein is CASSPDGGYTEAFF.

The genes are TRBV15 and TRBJ2-5; no reliable D call. Germline V CDR1 and CDR2: LNHNV, YYDKDF (reference sequence). Trimming pared 1 base from V and 4 bases from J, leaving 10 bases between. The CDR3 covers 14 residues. CDR3 sequence reads: CATSRGLAAETQYF. The CDR3, as DNA: TGTGCCACCAGCAGAGGCTTGGCGGCAGAGACCCAGTACTTC.

The rearrangement joins TRBV7-2 to TRBJ2-5; 9 nucleotides line up with TRBD1. Germline V gene lookup returns CDR1 SGHTA and CDR2 FQGNSA. J gave up 0 bases and V 0 bases, and 8 bases lay outside the gene matches. The CDR3 has 18 residues. The CDR3 DNA reads as TGTGCCAGCAGCTTAGCCCGGGGACAGGGAAGGGACCAAGAGACCCAGTACTTC. This codes for CASSLARGQGRDQETQYF.

The chain recombines TRBV20-1 with TRBJ2-7; no definite D call. CDR1 DFQATT and CDR2 SNEGSKA come from the germline V gene (reference sequence). The CDR3 covers 10 residues. The V end was cut by 7 bases, the J end by 6 bases, with 10 bases between. The CDR3 coding sequence is TGCAGTGTCCGTCTCGGCGAGCAGTACTTC. Translation gives CSVRLGEQYF.

The chain links TRBV30 to TRBJ2-5, with 8 nucleotides matching TRBD2. The length of the CDR3 is 16 residues. Germline V gene sequence: CDR1 GTSNPN, CDR2 SVGIG (reference sequence). J was trimmed by 0 bases and V by 5 bases; bases with no gene match: 11. CDR3 region: CAWSHREGWDQETQYF. DNA of the CDR3: TGTGCCTGGTCACACCGGGAGGGGTGGGACCAAGAGACCCAGTACTTC.

The gene calls are TRBV7-9 and TRBJ2-7; possible D gene TRBD2, 5 bases. Germline CDR1 reads SEHNR; CDR2 reads FQNEAQ (reference sequence). V shed 2 bases and J shed 5 bases, with 10 bases lying between them. CDR3 size: 13 residues. The CDR3 loop reads CASSLPEGDEQYF. The CDR3 nucleotides are TGTGCCAGCAGCTTACCCGAGGGAGACGAGCAGTACTTC.

The chain is built from TRBV7-2 and TRBJ2-3, with TRBD2 matching over 10 bases. Germline V CDR1 and CDR2: SGHTA, FQGNSA. The CDR3 length is 17 residues. The J segment lost 9 bases and the V segment lost 7 bases, leaving 19 bases of the junction unmatched. CDR3 nucleotides: TGTGCCAGCACCCAAGGGTTTCAGCGGGGGGGCCAAGGAACGCAGTATTTT. Protein sequence: CASTQGFQRGGQGTQYF. Full variable domain (rest looked up from reference TRBV7-2 and TRBJ2-3): GAGVSQSPSNKVTEKGKDVELRCDPISGHTALYWYRQSLGQGLEFLIYFQGNSAPDKSGLPSDRFSAERTGGSVSTLTIQRTQQEDSAVYLCASTQGFQRGGQGTQYFGPGTRLTVL.

This clone appeared once. The gene calls are TRBV7-8 and TRBJ2-5, with a tentative D call TRBD2 (6 bases). The CDR3 loop spans 15 amino acids. Per the germline V gene, CDR1 is SGHVS and CDR2 is FQNEAQ. The V end lost 1 base, the J end lost 5 bases, and 14 bases lay between the germline ends. The CDR3 protein is CASSLVGGDWETQYF. CDR3 DNA sequence: TGTGCCAGCAGCTTAGTGGGCGGGGATTGGGAGACCCAGTACTTC. The whole variable domain, filled in from reference TRBV7-8 and TRBJ2-5, reads GAGVSQSPRYKVAKRGQDVALRCDPISGHVSLFWYQQALGQGPEFLTYFQNEAQLDKSGLPSDRFFAERPEGSVSTLKIQRTQQEDSAVYLCASSLVGGDWETQYFGPGTRLLVL.